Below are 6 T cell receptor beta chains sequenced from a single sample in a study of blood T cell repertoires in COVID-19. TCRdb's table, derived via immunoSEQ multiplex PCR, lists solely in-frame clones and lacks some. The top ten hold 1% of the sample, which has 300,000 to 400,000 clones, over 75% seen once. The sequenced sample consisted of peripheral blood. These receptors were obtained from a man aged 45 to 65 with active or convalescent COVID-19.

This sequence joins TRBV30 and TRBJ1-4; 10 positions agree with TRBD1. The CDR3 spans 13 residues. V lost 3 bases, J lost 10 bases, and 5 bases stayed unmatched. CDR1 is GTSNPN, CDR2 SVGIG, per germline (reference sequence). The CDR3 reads CAWSEGQGRKLFF. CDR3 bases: TGTGCCTGGAGCGAGGGACAGGGGCGAAAACTGTTTTTT.

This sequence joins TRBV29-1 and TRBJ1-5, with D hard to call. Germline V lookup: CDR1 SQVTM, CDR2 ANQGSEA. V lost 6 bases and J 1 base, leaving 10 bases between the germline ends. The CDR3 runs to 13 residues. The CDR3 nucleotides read TGCAGCGTGATGGAGAGGAGCAATCAGCCCCAGCATTTT. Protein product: CSVMERSNQPQHF.

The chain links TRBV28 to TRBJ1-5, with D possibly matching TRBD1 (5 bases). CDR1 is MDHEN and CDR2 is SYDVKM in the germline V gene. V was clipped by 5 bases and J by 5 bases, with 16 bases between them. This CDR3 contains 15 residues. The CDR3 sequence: CASSLITGGDQPQHF. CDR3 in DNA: TGTGCCAGCAGTCTGATCACAGGCGGGGATCAGCCCCAGCATTTT.

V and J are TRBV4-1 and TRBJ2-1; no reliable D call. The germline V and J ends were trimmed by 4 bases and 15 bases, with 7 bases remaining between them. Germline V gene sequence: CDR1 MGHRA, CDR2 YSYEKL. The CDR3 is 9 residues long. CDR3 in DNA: TGCGCCAGCAGCCCGGAGTGGTTCTTC. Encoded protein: CASSPEWFF.

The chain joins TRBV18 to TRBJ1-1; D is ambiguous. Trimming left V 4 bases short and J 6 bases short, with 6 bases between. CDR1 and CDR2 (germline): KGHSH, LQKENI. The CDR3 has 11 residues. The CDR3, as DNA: TGTGCCAGCTCACAGCAAGCTGAAGCTTTCTTT. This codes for CASSQQAEAFF.

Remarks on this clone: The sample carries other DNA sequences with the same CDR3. CDR3 residues: CASSSDRGRAFF. The CDR3 DNA follows: TGTGCCAGCAGTTCCGACAGGGGGCGAGCTTTCTTT. The chain uses TRBV6-5 and TRBJ1-1, with 10 bases identical to TRBD1. This CDR3 region has 12 residues. With 4 bases clipped from V and 10 bases from J, the junction kept 3 bases outside the gene matches. The germline V gene has CDR1 MNHEY and CDR2 SVGAGI.